This TCR beta chain is from a study of T cell responses to AZD1222 COVID-19 vaccine. Study results and limitations: White British donors predominated, females outnumbered males, and clonal diversity was possibly underestimated. Baseline seropositivity characterized only 5 to 7 AZD1222 recipients.

A word on this clone: Its antigen is not known.

Produced via immunoSEQ multiplex PCR; TCRdb's table is partial and in-frame only. The sample contains some 150,000 clones, around 90% of which appear only once. The CDR3 is 15 residues long. V shed 3 bases and J 5 bases; nucleotides not matched to a gene: 5. Germline V gene data show CDR1 as SGHRS and CDR2 as YFSETQ. Sequencing used peripheral blood, obtained 28 days after the second dose of the MenACWY control vaccine. The rearrangement joins TRBV5-1 to TRBJ1-4; the match to TRBD1 covers 9 bases. This TCR was recovered from an adult who received the MenACWY meningococcal vaccine as a control. CDR3 in DNA: TGCGCCAGCAGCTCATCCGGGACAGGGAATGAAAAACTGTTTTTT. Translating gives CASSSSGTGNEKLFF.